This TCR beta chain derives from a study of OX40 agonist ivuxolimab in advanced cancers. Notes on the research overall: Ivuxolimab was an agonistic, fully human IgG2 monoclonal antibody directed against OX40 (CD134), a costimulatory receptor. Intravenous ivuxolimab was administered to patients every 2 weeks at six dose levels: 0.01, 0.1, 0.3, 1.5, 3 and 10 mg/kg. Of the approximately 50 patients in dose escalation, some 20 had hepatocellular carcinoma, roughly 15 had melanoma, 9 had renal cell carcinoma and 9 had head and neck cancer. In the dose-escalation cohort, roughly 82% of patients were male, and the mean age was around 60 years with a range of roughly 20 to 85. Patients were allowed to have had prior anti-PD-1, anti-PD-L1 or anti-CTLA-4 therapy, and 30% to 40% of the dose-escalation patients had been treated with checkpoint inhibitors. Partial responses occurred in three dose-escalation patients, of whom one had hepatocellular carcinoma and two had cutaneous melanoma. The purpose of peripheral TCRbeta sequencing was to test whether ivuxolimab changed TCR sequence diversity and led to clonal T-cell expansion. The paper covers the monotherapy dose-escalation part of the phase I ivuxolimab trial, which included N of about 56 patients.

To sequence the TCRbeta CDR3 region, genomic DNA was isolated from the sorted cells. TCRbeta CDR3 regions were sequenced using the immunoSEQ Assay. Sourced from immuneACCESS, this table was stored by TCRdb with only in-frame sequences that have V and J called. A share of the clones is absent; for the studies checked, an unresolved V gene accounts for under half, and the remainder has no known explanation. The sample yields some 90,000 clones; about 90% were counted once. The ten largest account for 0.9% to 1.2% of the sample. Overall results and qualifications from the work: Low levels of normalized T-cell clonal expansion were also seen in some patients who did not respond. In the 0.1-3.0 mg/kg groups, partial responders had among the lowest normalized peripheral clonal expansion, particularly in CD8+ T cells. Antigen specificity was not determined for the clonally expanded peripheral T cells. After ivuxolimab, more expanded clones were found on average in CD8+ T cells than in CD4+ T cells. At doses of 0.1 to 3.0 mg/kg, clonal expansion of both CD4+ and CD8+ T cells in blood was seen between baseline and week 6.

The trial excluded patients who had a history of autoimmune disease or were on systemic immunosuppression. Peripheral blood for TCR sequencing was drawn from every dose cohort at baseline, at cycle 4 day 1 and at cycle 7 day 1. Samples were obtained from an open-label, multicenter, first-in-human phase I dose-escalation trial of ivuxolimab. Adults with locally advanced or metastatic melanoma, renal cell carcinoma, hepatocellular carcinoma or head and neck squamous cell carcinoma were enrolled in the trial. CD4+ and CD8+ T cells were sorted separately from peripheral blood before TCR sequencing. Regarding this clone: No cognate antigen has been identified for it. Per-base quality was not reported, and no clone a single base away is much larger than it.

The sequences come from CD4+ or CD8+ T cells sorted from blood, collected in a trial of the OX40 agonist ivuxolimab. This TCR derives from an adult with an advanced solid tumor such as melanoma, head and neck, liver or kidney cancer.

Here is the DNA: TGCGCCAGCAGCCTACCGGGGTCCTCCTACGAGCAGTACTTC. It translates to CASSLPGSSYEQYF. The V gene is TRBV4-1 and the J gene is TRBJ2-7, with TRBD2 as a weak D call on 5 bases. Reading from cysteine to phenylalanine, the CDR3 counts 14 amino acids. The only DNA kept is the CDR3, 42 bases in frame from the first base. The germline V gene yields MGHRA for CDR1 and YSYEKL for CDR2. V is clipped by 4 bases and J by 0 bases, and the sequence between their germline boundaries is 10 bases long.